This is a list of T cell receptor beta chains from one sample in a study of OX40 agonist ivuxolimab in advanced cancers. TCRdb's table, derived via immunoSEQ multiplex PCR, lists solely in-frame clones and lacks some. The table has roughly 70,000 clones, 65% to 85% seen once. The specimen comprised CD4+ or CD8+ T cells sorted from blood, sampled in a trial of the OX40 agonist ivuxolimab. These receptors were collected from an adult with an advanced solid tumor such as melanoma, head and neck, liver or kidney cancer. CDR3s include the opening cysteine and the closing phenylalanine or tryptophan. Fields, in order: V gene, clone size, J gene, D gene, CDR3 DNA, CDR3 protein. A D gene is named only where the DNA matches it firmly. Expanded clones are given a class, and other clones once, few, many or no size at all.

TRBV7-7	.	TRBJ2-1	.	TGTGCCAGCAGCTTAAATTCTCTCAATGAGCAGTTCTTC	CASSLNSLNEQFF
TRBV6-6	.	TRBJ1-2	TRBD1	TGTGCCAGCAGTTCCCTTGACAGGGGGTACTATGGCTACACCTTC	CASSSLDRGYYGYTF
TRBV9	.	TRBJ2-3	TRBD2	TGTGCCAGCAGCGTAGGGACTAGCGGGGGTGGAGATACGCAGTATTTT	CASSVGTSGGGDTQYF
TRBV6-5	.	TRBJ1-4	.	TGTGCCAGCAGCTGGGGCAGGGATAATGAAAAACTGTTTTTT	CASSWGRDNEKLFF
TRBV18	.	TRBJ1-6	.	TGTGCCAGCTCACCACCGGTCGGTATGGGATCACCCCTCCACTTT	CASSPPVGMGSPLHF
TRBV10-2	few	TRBJ2-2	.	TGCGCCAGCAGGCCGGGCTACACCGGGGAGCTGTTTTTT	CASRPGYTGELFF
TRBV9	.	TRBJ2-1	.	TGTGCCAGCAGCCCCTCTTACAATGAGCAGTTCTTC	CASSPSYNEQFF
TRBV11-2	.	TRBJ2-7	TRBD2	TGTGCCAGCAGCCGCGAAGCCCTAGCGGGGCGCTCCTACGAGCAGTACTTC	CASSREALAGRSYEQYF
TRBV6-1	once	TRBJ2-2	TRBD1	TGTGCCAGCAGGCGGACAGGCACCGGGGAGCTGTTTTTT	CASRRTGTGELFF
TRBV19	.	TRBJ2-1	TRBD2	TGTGCCAGTAGTATCCTAGCGGAGGTCTACAATGAGCAGTTCTTC	CASSILAEVYNEQFF
TRBV4-1	.	TRBJ1-2	.	TGCGCCAGCAGCCAAGATCCCGGGACGGTGAGTGGCTACACCTTC	CASSQDPGTVSGYTF
TRBV10-1	.	TRBJ2-7	.	TGCGCCAGCAACGAGAGGGGGGCGATCTACGAGCAGTACTTC	CASNERGAIYEQYF
TRBV5-4	.	TRBJ2-7	TRBD1	TGTGCCAGCAGCACTGACAGGGCTTCCTCCTACGAGCAGTACTTC	CASSTDRASSYEQYF
TRBV10-1	.	TRBJ2-5	.	TGCGCCAGCAGTGAGTCGAAACCATTCGGAGAGACCCAGTACTTC	CASSESKPFGETQYF
TRBV11-2	few	TRBJ2-7	.	TGTGCCAGCAGCTTACACTACGAGCAGTACTTC	CASSLHYEQYF
TRBV7-2	once	TRBJ2-3	.	TGTGCCAGCAGCTTAGCCCTTCCTACGCAGTATTTT	CASSLALPTQYF
TRBV7-9	.	TRBJ1-3	.	TGTGCCAGCAGCTTGGGCCAGGGGATTTGGGACCCCTCTGGAAACACCATATATTTT	CASSLGQGIWDPSGNTIYF
TRBV7-7	.	TRBJ2-1	TRBD2	TGTGCCAGCAGCCGGACTAGCGGGGGGGCTGGGGAGCAGTTCTTC	CASSRTSGGAGEQFF
TRBV5-1	.	TRBJ1-1	.	TGCGCCAGCAGCTTGGACGGTCGCCCGAACACTGAAGCTTTCTTT	CASSLDGRPNTEAFF
TRBV18	.	TRBJ2-5	.	TGTGCCAGCTCACCACCACACAACCGCGGACGAGAGACCCAGTACTTC	CASSPPHNRGRETQYF
TRBV13	.	TRBJ2-7	.	TGTGCCAGCAGCCCTCGAGGGGGCTACGAGCAGTACTTC	CASSPRGGYEQYF
TRBV11-2	.	TRBJ2-2	TRBD2	TGTGCCAGCAGCCCAGGACTAGCGGGGGTTACCGGGGAGCTGTTTTTT	CASSPGLAGVTGELFF
TRBV4-2	once	TRBJ1-2	.	TGTGCCAGCAGCCAAGAAGGGACATTCTATGGCTACACCTTC	CASSQEGTFYGYTF
TRBV5-5	.	TRBJ1-3	TRBD1	TGTGCCAGCAGACCGACAGGGGGCGGAAACACCATATATTTT	CASRPTGGGNTIYF
TRBV5-1	.	TRBJ1-2	.	TGCGCCAGCAGCTTGCTGCCCGGGGTGGATGGCTACACCTTC	CASSLLPGVDGYTF
TRBV7-2	.	TRBJ2-5	.	TGTGCCAGCAGTGAGGGCCTTGGGGGAGGAGAGACCCAGTACTTC	CASSEGLGGGETQYF
TRBV13	few	TRBJ2-6	.	TGTGCCAGCAGCTCACAAAGGGTTTGGTGGGCCTCTGGGGCCAACGTCCTGACTTTC	CASSSQRVWWASGANVLTF
TRBV6-5	few	TRBJ2-3	.	TGTGCCAGCAGTCGGGAGTGGGACGCTACGCAGTATTTT	CASSREWDATQYF
TRBV10-3	.	TRBJ1-6	.	TGTGCCATCAGTGAGTCGGTCGGGGGGCTCTCCTATAATTCACCCCTCCACTTT	CAISESVGGLSYNSPLHF
TRBV11-2	.	TRBJ2-5	.	TGTGCCAGCAGCTTAGGGATGGAGGGTTCAGAGACCCAGTACTTC	CASSLGMEGSETQYF
TRBV6-1	.	TRBJ1-5	.	TGTGCCAGCACAACAGGGACCTGGCCCCAGCATTTT	CASTTGTWPQHF
TRBV13	.	TRBJ2-7	.	TGTGCCAGCAGCTCCCGACGGGGGCTAAACTCCTACGAGCAGTACTTC	CASSSRRGLNSYEQYF
TRBV4-2	.	TRBJ2-7	.	TGTGCCAGCAGCCAAGCCCGTCCGGGACTCGGCTACGAGCAGTACTTC	CASSQARPGLGYEQYF
TRBV6-5	.	TRBJ1-2	.	TGTGCCAGCAGTACGGGGAGCAGCGGCTACACCTTC	CASSTGSSGYTF
TRBV5-1	.	TRBJ2-7	.	TGCGCCAGCAGCTTGGGACACAGGGCCGACGAGCAGTACTTC	CASSLGHRADEQYF
TRBV6-1	.	TRBJ1-3	.	TGTGCCAGCAGAAGCCACAGGGCCGGAAACACCATATATTTT	CASRSHRAGNTIYF
TRBV2	.	TRBJ1-4	.	TGTGCCAGCAGTGTGGGGGCAGAAAAACTGTTTTTT	CASSVGAEKLFF
TRBV5-1	few	TRBJ1-2	TRBD1	TGCGCCAGCCGTTCTCCGGGACAGAACTATGGCTACACCTTC	CASRSPGQNYGYTF
TRBV19	.	TRBJ2-4	.	TGTGCCACCCTTAGAAGGGGGGACAACAGGGGTAGGGCCAAAAACATTCAGTACTTC	CATLRRGDNRGRAKNIQYF
TRBV15	.	TRBJ2-3	.	TGTGCCACCAGCAGAGATCTCCGCCTCAGCACAGATACGCAGTATTTT	CATSRDLRLSTDTQYF
TRBV7-7	once	TRBJ2-5	.	TGTGCCAGCAGCTTTGGTGCAGTCGGGGGGCGGGAGACCCAGTACTTC	CASSFGAVGGRETQYF
TRBV6-5	few	TRBJ1-1	.	TGTGCCAGCAGTTACGACAGTAAGGCTGAAGCTTTCTTT	CASSYDSKAEAFF
TRBV7-6	.	TRBJ1-4	.	TGTGCCAGCAGCCTCGGGCTCCAACGCGGTGAAAAACTGTTTTTT	CASSLGLQRGEKLFF
TRBV19	.	TRBJ2-3	.	TGTGCCAGTATCGACAGATCAGTTAGCACAGATACGCAGTATTTT	CASIDRSVSTDTQYF
TRBV23-1	.	TRBJ2-1	TRBD1	TGCGCCAGCAGTCAGGGACAGGGACGGTTCAAGGGCAATGAGCAGTTCTTC	CASSQGQGRFKGNEQFF
TRBV12-5	.	TRBJ2-5	.	TGTGCTAGTGCCCTGGACAGAGGGGAGACCCAGTACTTC	CASALDRGETQYF
TRBV7-9	.	TRBJ2-7	.	TGTGCCAGCAGCTTAGCCGGGGCGGGGGCGGACGAGCAGTACTTC	CASSLAGAGADEQYF
TRBV7-2	.	TRBJ2-5	.	TGTGCCAGCAGCTTAGATCAAGGGGCAGAGACCCAGTACTTC	CASSLDQGAETQYF
TRBV5-8	.	TRBJ2-1	TRBD2	TGTGCCAGCAGCTCTAGACTAGCGGGGGCCAACTACAATGAGCAGTTCTTC	CASSSRLAGANYNEQFF
TRBV7-7	.	TRBJ1-4	TRBD1	TGTGCCAGCAGCTCCCCGGGGGGGGACAGGGGGCTGTCTAATGAAAAACTGTTTTTT	CASSSPGGDRGLSNEKLFF
TRBV6-1	.	TRBJ1-4	.	TGTGCCAGCAAAGGAACAGTTTGGGAAAAACTGTTTTTT	CASKGTVWEKLFF
TRBV19	few	TRBJ2-2	.	TGTGCCAGTAGTATTCCCTTGCCCTACACCGGGGAGCTGTTTTTT	CASSIPLPYTGELFF
TRBV5-4	.	TRBJ1-1	.	TGTGCCAGCAGCCGGGGAACTGAAGCTTTCTTT	CASSRGTEAFF